This T cell receptor (beta chain) was captured by sequencing in a study of neurological immune-mediated disorders. V dropped 0 bases and J dropped 5; count of bases not matched to a gene: 5. CDR1 is SGDLS and CDR2 is YYNGEE in the germline V gene. This CDR3 spans 15 amino acids. Each CDR3 protein is one row after TCRdb ran MiXCR on the 5' RACE reads. Here the sample spans under 80,000 distinct CDR3 sequences, about 9.4% being singletons. The sample holds many counts of this clonotype. The chain uses TRBV9 and TRBJ2-7; 10 positions match TRBD1. Sequenced: PBMCs. The receptor's source is a man in his fifties in good health. DNA of the CDR3: TGTGCCAGCAGCGTAGGGGGGGACAGGGGCAACGAGCAGTACTTC. This codes for CASSVGGDRGNEQYF. Combining the CDR3 with reference TRBV9 and TRBJ2-7 gives the whole variable domain DSGVTQTPKHLITATGQRVTLRCSPRSGDLSVYWYQQSLDQGLQFLIQYYNGEERAKGNILERFSAQQFPDLHSELNLSSLELGDSALYFCASSVGGDRGNEQYFGPGTRLTVT.